The clone carrying this TCR beta chain was found once. The data stem from a study of blood T cell repertoires in COVID-19. About the research overall: Specimens from acute and convalescent COVID-19 originated in the United States, Italy and Spain. Sources were T cells, B-cell-depleted T cells, or PBMCs; the material itself was cDNA or gDNA.

CDR1 and CDR2 from the germline V gene are LNHNV and YYDKDF (reference sequence). The CDR3 is 15 amino acids. V was clipped by 8 bases and J by 9 bases; unmatched bases: 10. Original processing methods: It was from reference gene primer amplification that nucleated cell counts were estimated. TCRdb's copy holds only in-frame clones and misses some; the assay was immunoSEQ multiplex PCR. That table is the source of V, J and clone size, and D and trimming were worked out from the DNA. The data hold around 200,000 clones, with around 84% observed a single time. Sequenced: peripheral blood. This TCR was sampled from a woman aged 80 or over with acute or convalescent COVID-19. The J gene is TRBJ2-1, the V gene TRBV15, with TRBD2 matching over 13 bases. CDR3 protein: CATQRPGLAGSEQFF. The CDR3 bases are TGTGCCACCCAGAGGCCGGGACTAGCGGGGAGTGAGCAGTTCTTC.